The rows below give T cell receptor beta chains drawn from one sample of a study of cytomegalovirus exposure and HLA in healthy donors. Sequencing used immunoSEQ multiplex PCR; TCRdb keeps in-frame clones, though not all of them. The table has about 190,000 clones, 81% seen once. Sequenced sample: PBMCs. The receptors shown here come from a middle-aged man in good health and CMV-seropositive. Both conserved end residues are part of each CDR3. The order of the fields is J gene, V gene, CDR3 length, CDR3 protein.

TRBJ2-2	TRBV6-5	15	CASSPTGANTGELFF
TRBJ1-1	TRBV11-2	14	CASSLGQLNTEAFF
TRBJ2-1	TRBV27	14	CASRQNYISDEQFF
TRBJ2-5	TRBV14	13	CASSPREQETQYF
TRBJ2-5	TRBV6-6	15	CASRELFAGRETQYF
TRBJ2-2	TRBV19	15	CASTPVQGVTGELFF
TRBJ2-5	TRBV2	14	CASSGDRGIETQYF
TRBJ1-2	TRBV6-5	15	CASSSDRARNYGYTF
TRBJ2-3	TRBV5-4	16	CASSLVQEPSTDTQYF
TRBJ1-5	TRBV10-3	19	CAISESQVVRPSGNQPQHF
TRBJ1-1	TRBV6-5	14	CASSPRTGNTEAFF
TRBJ2-3	TRBV6-4	14	CASRRDRSTDTQYF
TRBJ2-7	TRBV5-4	16	CASSLGTSGRRGEQYF
TRBJ2-7	TRBV7-2	14	CASSSPGLAYEQYF
TRBJ1-4	TRBV6-1	16	CASSEQHLATNEKLFF
TRBJ2-7	TRBV27	15	CASSSSRDRTYEQYF
TRBJ2-2	TRBV7-9	17	CASSKGLAGVRTGELFF
TRBJ2-7	TRBV29-1	14	CSASYGELSDEQYF
TRBJ2-3	TRBV28	14	CASSLGTKRATQYF
TRBJ2-7	TRBV2	12	CASTQVPYEQYF
TRBJ2-7	TRBV7-9	15	CASSLDRGSVHEQYF
TRBJ1-1	TRBV10-3	15	CAISESVRGQTEAFF
TRBJ1-6	TRBV2	15	CASSAWTGLSSPLHF
TRBJ2-5	TRBV7-9	14	CASSLGDLQETQYF
TRBJ2-2	TRBV2	14	CASSRQGGTGELFF
TRBJ1-3	TRBV9	15	CASSVGGGGGNTIYF
TRBJ2-7	TRBV4-3	15	CASSQEWLAAPEQYF
TRBJ2-5	TRBV28	15	CASSSSGRAVKTQYF
TRBJ2-6	TRBV6-1	15	CASSGDNSGANVLTF
TRBJ2-3	TRBV7-9	15	CASSPRDRSTDTQYF
TRBJ1-2	TRBV6-5	16	CASSYSKSGTGNGYTF
TRBJ2-1	TRBV29-1	14	CSARDRDTYNEQFF
TRBJ1-1	TRBV28	16	CASSTRRVTLNTEAFF
TRBJ1-2	TRBV6-5	14	CASRKQGPNYGYTF
TRBJ1-5	TRBV7-9	15	CASSLAGGSNQPQHF
TRBJ2-3	TRBV7-2	17	CASSPRTSAIWGDTQYF
TRBJ2-1	TRBV28	14	CASRGTGKYNEQFF
TRBJ1-5	TRBV10-3	15	CAISSDRLSNQPQHF
TRBJ2-7	TRBV4-2	15	CASSQEGASGYEQYF
TRBJ1-1	TRBV5-6	14	CASSLRQANTEAFF
TRBJ2-7	TRBV6-6	13	CASSPGTGGEQYF
TRBJ2-1	TRBV5-1	16	CASSLSASGSWAEQFF
TRBJ2-5	TRBV2	14	CASSEGRMGETQYF
TRBJ2-7	TRBV10-3	14	CATGTSGRFYEQYF
TRBJ2-4	TRBV28	16	CASSLSAGGYKNIQYF
TRBJ2-1	TRBV2	15	CASSHPGQGAPEQFF
TRBJ2-3	TRBV7-2	18	CASSLKVKTSGRSDTQYF
TRBJ1-4	TRBV27	14	CASSLGTLGEKLFF
TRBJ2-7	TRBV28	17	CASSFTPGVWKDYEQYF
TRBJ2-1	TRBV6-5	15	CASSYSSPHRDEQFF